The next 32 T cell receptor beta chains were all read from a single sample in a study of cytomegalovirus exposure and HLA in healthy donors. The PCR contained 60 Vbeta and 13 Jbeta primers. Measured with immunoSEQ multiplex PCR; TCRdb has only the in-frame clones, and not every one. The sample has approximately 170,000 clones, more than 80% seen once. What was sequenced was PBMCs. These receptor sequences come from a male donor in good health and CMV-seronegative.

Comments on this clone: One end of the junction fails to match germline, which may point to a read error. The chain couples TRBV7-8 to TRBJ1-2, with 7 bases matching TRBD1. This CDR3 contains 16 residues. CDR1 and CDR2 (germline): SGHVS, FQNEAQ. The CDR3 protein is CASSLTGQEGSLGSPF. The CDR3 nucleotides are TGTGCCAGCAGCTTAACCGGACAGGAGGGCTCTCTCGGGAGCCCCTTC.

The chain has TRBV19 and TRBJ2-7, with 7 bases matching TRBD1. With 4 bases clipped from V and 3 bases from J, the junction kept 3 bases outside the gene matches. The CDR3 covers 13 residues. Germline V lookup: CDR1 LNHDA, CDR2 SQIVND (reference sequence). CDR3 region: CASSRGQNYEQYF. The CDR3 DNA follows: TGTGCCAGTAGTAGGGGACAGAACTACGAGCAGTACTTC.

This chain connects TRBV7-9 to TRBJ1-2, with 8 bases identical to TRBD1. V was pared by 5 bases and J by 7 bases, with 6 bases of the junction left unmatched. The CDR3 spans 13 residues. Germline V lookup: CDR1 SEHNR, CDR2 FQNEAQ (reference sequence). Here the CDR3 DNA reads TGTGCCAGCAGCACTCAGGGGGCGTCTGGCTACACCTTC. As protein: CASSTQGASGYTF.

This sequence joins TRBV7-2 and TRBJ2-1, with 11 bases lining up with TRBD2. Trimming at V came to 1 base and at J to 3 bases, leaving 8 bases not matched to a gene. The V gene's germline CDR1 is SGHTA and CDR2 FQGNSA. CDR3 length: 18 amino acids. The chain's CDR3 is CASSLGTSGRPLYNEQFF. The DNA for the CDR3 is TGTGCCAGCAGCTTAGGGACTAGCGGGCGGCCTCTCTACAATGAGCAGTTCTTC.

The chain joins TRBV4-3 to TRBJ2-2; 11 bases map to TRBD2. This CDR3 contains 15 residues. In germline, CDR1 is LGHNA, CDR2 YSLEER. The V segment lost 1 base and the J segment 9 bases; nucleotides outside the gene matches: 4. The CDR3 DNA is TGCGCCAGCAGCCAAGTAGCGGGAGGGTATAGGGAGCTGTTTTTT. Translating it yields CASSQVAGGYRELFF.

The chain employs TRBV9 and TRBJ2-7; 10 bases are a match to TRBD2. This CDR3 has 16 amino acids. V trimming: 0 bases; J trimming: 7 bases; junction bases outside the gene matches: 10. Per the germline V gene, CDR1 is SGDLS and CDR2 is YYNGEE. In nucleotides, the CDR3 is TGTGCCAGCAGCGTAGCTGACGAGCGGGAGGGCCGTGAGCAGTACTTC. This gives the protein CASSVADEREGREQYF.

This clone appeared a single time. The chain is built from TRBV9 and TRBJ1-1; D might be TRBD1 (6 bases). The CDR3 consists of 14 residues. Per germline, CDR1 SGDLS and CDR2 YYNGEE. V lost 3 bases and J 4 bases, leaving 13 bases between the germline ends. As DNA, the CDR3 is TGTGCCAGCAGCGGACGCGGGGGGCCCACTGAAGCTTTCTTT. Translated, it gives CASSGRGGPTEAFF.

The chain joins TRBV11-2 to TRBJ2-7; 8 nucleotides align to TRBD1. The germline V gene encodes CDR1 SGHAT and CDR2 FQNNGV. Unmatched junction bases numbered 6, after V lost 6 bases and J lost 2 bases. This CDR3 spans 14 amino acids. The CDR3 coding sequence is TGTGCCAGCAGTTTGACAGGGGCCCCCTACGAGCAGTACTTC. This sequence encodes CASSLTGAPYEQYF.

V and J are TRBV4-3 and TRBJ2-7; possibly TRBD2 for D (6 bases). Germline assignment: CDR1 LGHNA and CDR2 YSLEER. Trimming cost V 1 base and J 3 bases, with 13 bases left between them. There are 15 residues in the CDR3. In DNA, the CDR3 is TGCGCCAGCAGCCAAGGGACGGGACTTCTCTACGAGCAGTACTTC. This codes for CASSQGTGLLYEQYF.

V and J are TRBV18 and TRBJ2-1, with 8 bases that match TRBD2. Germline CDR1 and CDR2: KGHSH and LQKENI. V shed 3 bases and J 9 bases; nucleotides not matched to a gene: 16. The CDR3 loop spans 17 amino acids. CDR3 bases: TGTGCCAGCTCACCTCCTAATAACCGGGAGGGCCGCGGTGAGCAGTTCTTC. It translates to CASSPPNNREGRGEQFF.

The chain is built from TRBV11-2 and TRBJ2-7; 8 bases map to TRBD2. CDR1 and CDR2 (germline): SGHAT, FQNNGV. The CDR3 runs 14 residues. J gave up 3 bases and V 3 bases, and 4 bases lay outside the gene matches. The CDR3 protein is CASSFLRGDYEQYF. The CDR3 nucleotides read TGTGCCAGCAGCTTCTTGCGGGGGGACTACGAGCAGTACTTC.

The gene calls are TRBV7-3 and TRBJ2-3; 7 bases are shared with TRBD2. Germline assignment: CDR1 SGHTA and CDR2 FQGTGA. The CDR3 has 14 residues. J was trimmed by 3 bases and V by 3 bases; bases with no gene match: 3. As DNA, the CDR3 is TGTGCCAGCAGCTTGTCGGGGGGTACAGATACGCAGTATTTT. Its translation is CASSLSGGTDTQYF.

V and J are TRBV6-4 and TRBJ2-7; 8 bases are a match to TRBD1. This CDR3 region has 15 residues. Per the germline V gene, CDR1 is MRHNA and CDR2 is SNTAGT. V lost 6 bases, J lost 4 bases, and 11 bases stayed unmatched. CDR3 residues: CASRTNRDRSYEQYF. The CDR3, as DNA: TGTGCCAGCAGGACTAATCGGGACAGGAGTTACGAGCAGTACTTC.

The rearrangement uses TRBV5-1 and TRBJ2-2; 9 positions agree with TRBD2. J was trimmed by 1 base and V by 4 bases; bases with no gene match: 8. The CDR3 extends over 17 amino acids. Germline V gives CDR1 SGHRS, CDR2 YFSETQ. CDR3 nucleotide sequence: TGCGCCAGCAGCCCGAATAGCGGGAGAATGAACACCGGGGAGCTGTTTTTT. Translated: CASSPNSGRMNTGELFF.

V and J are TRBV19 and TRBJ2-5; TRBD1 aligns across 8 bases. The V gene's germline CDR1 is LNHDA and CDR2 SQIVND (reference sequence). The length of the CDR3 is 15 residues. Germline trimming cut 6 bases from V and 1 base from J; bases unmatched to any gene: 7. CDR3 sequence: CASSQDRDTQETQYF. The CDR3, as DNA: TGTGCCAGTAGCCAGGACAGGGATACCCAAGAGACCCAGTACTTC.

The chain carries TRBV28 and TRBJ1-5; a possible D gene is TRBD1 (5 bases). The length of the CDR3 is 16 residues. Germline V gene sequence: CDR1 MDHEN, CDR2 SYDVKM. Trimming shortened V by 4 bases and J by 2 bases, and 15 bases separated the two germline ends. This chain's CDR3 is CASSSGAGVGNQPQHF. The CDR3 DNA reads TGTGCCAGCAGTTCTGGGGCCGGAGTAGGCAATCAGCCCCAGCATTTT.

The V call is TRBV27, the J call TRBJ2-1, with D uncertain. V dropped 6 bases and J dropped 6 bases, with 12 bases sitting between them. The germline gives CDR1 MNHEY, CDR2 SMNVEV (reference sequence). CDR3 length equals 13 residues. CDR3: CASRNSLGNEQFF. DNA for the CDR3: TGTGCCAGCAGGAACAGTCTGGGCAATGAGCAGTTCTTC.

The chain combines TRBV28 with TRBJ1-1; no clear D gene. This CDR3 region has 16 residues. V shed 0 bases and J shed 0 bases, with 11 bases lying between them. Germline CDR1 is MDHEN and CDR2 is SYDVKM. The CDR3 nucleotides read TGTGCCAGCAGTTTATGGGGCAGTAAATTGAACACTGAAGCTTTCTTT. Its protein product is CASSLWGSKLNTEAFF. Complete variable domain (other parts from reference TRBV28 and TRBJ1-1): DVKVTQSSRYLVKRTGEKVFLECVQDMDHENMFWYRQDPGLGLRLIYFSYDVKMKEKGDIPEGYSVSREKKERFSLILESASTNQTSMYLCASSLWGSKLNTEAFFGQGTRLTVV.

The V call is TRBV25-1, the J call TRBJ2-1; 8 nucleotides match TRBD2. Germline CDR1 and CDR2: MGHDK and SYGVNS. J gave up 6 bases and V 4 bases, and 5 bases lay outside the gene matches. The CDR3 is 14 amino acids. The CDR3 protein is CASSARLATNEQFF. For the CDR3, the DNA is TGTGCCAGCAGTGCTAGACTAGCGACCAATGAGCAGTTCTTC.

The table lists this clone with a count of one. This chain joins TRBV7-2 and TRBJ2-3, with TRBD2 matching over 14 bases. Germline-derived CDR1 and CDR2 are SGHTA and FQGNSA. There are 16 residues in the CDR3. V was pared by 3 bases and J by 4 bases, with 3 bases of the junction left unmatched. The CDR3 nucleotides read TGTGCCAGCAGCTTGAGACTAGCGGGAGGGCCAGATACGCAGTATTTT. It codes for CASSLRLAGGPDTQYF.

The chain combines TRBV6-6 with TRBJ2-5, with D maybe TRBD2 (5 bases). V dropped 2 bases and J dropped 5 bases, with 6 bases sitting between them. The V gene's germline CDR1 is MNHNY and CDR2 SVGAGI (reference sequence). The CDR3 has 12 residues. CDR3 protein: CASSYERETQYF. CDR3 DNA: TGTGCCAGCAGTTACGAGCGGGAGACCCAGTACTTC.

This chain uses TRBV6-5 with TRBJ1-4; TRBD1 is a possible D gene (6 bases). CDR3 length: 15 amino acids. Germline CDR1 and CDR2: MNHEY and SVGAGI. The V gene lost 4 bases and the J gene lost 6 bases, with 15 bases spanning the gap. In DNA, the CDR3 is TGTGCCAGCAGTTCTTCTCGGGGGGCGGATGAAAAACTGTTTTTT. This codes for CASSSSRGADEKLFF.

The chain employs TRBV6-1 and TRBJ2-5, with 7 bases lining up with TRBD1. The V segment lost 6 bases and the J segment 2 bases; nucleotides outside the gene matches: 6. Germline V gene data show CDR1 as MNHNS and CDR2 as SASEGT. The CDR3 length is 14 residues. The CDR3 bases are TGTGCCAGCAGCGTTGGGACAGCTCAAGAGACCCAGTACTTC. The encoded protein is CASSVGTAQETQYF.

The gene calls are TRBV19 and TRBJ1-5; TRBD1 matches 8 bases. After removal of 6 bases from V and 1 base from J, the junction contained 2 bases not matched to a gene. Germline lookup yields CDR1 LNHDA and CDR2 SQIVND (reference sequence). The CDR3 spans 14 residues. CDR3 in amino acids: CASRDRASNQPQHF. The CDR3 bases are TGTGCCAGTAGGGACAGGGCGAGCAATCAGCCCCAGCATTTT.

The chain uses TRBV4-1 and TRBJ2-3; D possibly corresponds to TRBD2 (5 bases). CDR1 and CDR2 from the germline V gene are MGHRA and YSYEKL. CDR3 length: 16 amino acids. Deletions cut 4 bases from V and 1 base from J, with 15 bases between. CDR3 DNA sequence: TGCGCCAGCAGCCCTATAGGAGGACTGGGCACAGATACGCAGTATTTT. Translating gives CASSPIGGLGTDTQYF.

This clone showed up just once. This chain links TRBV6-5 with TRBJ2-2; D possibly corresponds to TRBD2 (6 bases). V lost 8 bases to trimming and J lost 3 bases, with 13 bases between them. CDR1 is MNHEY, CDR2 SVGAGI, per germline. This CDR3 has 14 amino acids. CDR3 DNA sequence: TGTGCCAGCGGACCCTGGGGGGACACCGGGGAGCTGTTTTTT. This sequence encodes CASGPWGDTGELFF.

The chain uses TRBV6-1 and TRBJ2-7; the match to TRBD1 covers 9 bases. This CDR3 is built from 15 residues. V was clipped by 7 bases and J by 6 bases; unmatched bases: 13. CDR1 is MNHNS and CDR2 is SASEGT in the germline V gene. The CDR3 protein is CASKEQGANPGEQYF. The CDR3 DNA sequence: TGTGCCAGCAAGGAACAGGGGGCAAATCCGGGCGAGCAGTACTTC.

A few counts support this clone. The chain recombines TRBV6-5 with TRBJ2-5; 7 bases line up with TRBD2. CDR1 is MNHEY, CDR2 SVGAGI, per germline. The CDR3 covers 14 residues. The J segment lost 5 bases and the V segment lost 7 bases, leaving 10 bases of the junction unmatched. This CDR3 is CASKKGTNMETQYF. CDR3 in DNA: TGTGCCAGCAAGAAGGGGACTAACATGGAGACCCAGTACTTC.

This clone has a single count. In DNA form, the CDR3 reads TGTGCCAGCACCGGAGGAGGACAGGGCCTTAACTATGGCTACACCTTC. Protein: CASTGGGQGLNYGYTF. The J gene is TRBJ1-2, the V gene TRBV6-7; 8 bases are a match to TRBD1. TRBV6-7 is an open reading frame, and its role is uncertain. J lost 1 base, V lost 7 bases, and 11 bases had no gene match. The CDR3 is 16 residues long.

This chain connects TRBV4-3 to TRBJ2-2; perhaps TRBD1 as D (5 bases). In germline, CDR1 is LGHNA, CDR2 YSLEER. The CDR3 totals 15 residues. The V gene lost 4 bases and the J gene lost 2 bases, with 11 bases spanning the gap. DNA of the CDR3: TGCGCCAGCAGCCGAGTGACAGCTAACACCGGGGAGCTGTTTTTT. Amino acids: CASSRVTANTGELFF.

The chain has TRBV6-5 and TRBJ2-7, with 11 bases that match TRBD1. J was trimmed by 5 bases and V by 9 bases; bases with no gene match: 9. The germline V gene encodes CDR1 MNHEY and CDR2 SVGAGI. The CDR3 is made up of 14 amino acids. Here the CDR3 DNA reads TGTGCCAGTCGGACAGGGGGCAAGAAGGACGAGCAGTACTTC. This codes for CASRTGGKKDEQYF.

This clone was seen a handful of times. The sample has other DNA sequences that encode this CDR3 too. The chain employs TRBV7-9 and TRBJ2-7; maybe TRBD2 (5 bases). Deletions cut 5 bases from V and 4 bases from J, with 9 bases between. The CDR3 sequence is 12 residues long. Per the germline V gene, CDR1 is SEHNR and CDR2 is FQNEAQ (reference sequence). CDR3 amino acids: CASSPTGYEQYF. Written as DNA, the CDR3 is TGTGCCAGCAGCCCGACGGGGTACGAGCAGTACTTC.